This record looks at one T cell receptor beta chain sequence and its context. The data are from a study of Tregs in tolerant kidney transplant recipients. Across the study: Related graft donors supplied nonmyeloablative bone marrow transplants, and mixed chimerism was transient.

This CDR3 is 11 amino acids long. The germline V gene has CDR1 SNHLY and CDR2 FYNNEI. V was trimmed by 8 bases and J by 8 bases, leaving 9 bases between them. Clones were read by immunoSEQ multiplex PCR, and TCRdb kept only the in-frame ones, dropping some. The sample contains tens of thousands of clones, 91% of which appear only once. The clonotype comes from a human donor who received a combined kidney and bone marrow transplant. The chain couples TRBV2 to TRBJ1-4; D remains unclear. This specimen was Tregs from blood, taken before the transplant. CDR3 in DNA: TGTGCCAGCTCCTTTGACGAAAAACTGTTTTTT. It specifies CASSFDEKLFF.